Presented here are 10 T cell receptor beta chains from one specimen sequenced in a study of blood T cell repertoires in COVID-19 (dated by TCRdb to between 2020 and 2021). The method behind the library was the immunoSEQ multiplex PCR assay. TCRdb's version of the immuneACCESS table is confined to in-frame rearrangements and falls short of the full clone set. An unresolved V gene accounts for under half of the shortfall where checked; the remainder is of unknown origin. This sample gives more than 80,000 clones in total; just under 80% of them show up just once. The ten most abundant clones make up 15% to 20% of the sample. Source material: peripheral blood. All receptors come from a human donor in a cohort sampled during active COVID-19.

A word on this clone: Sequence at one end of the junction differs from germline and may be a read error. The V gene is TRBV6-5, the J gene TRBJ2-2; TRBD2 matches at 10 bases. The length of the CDR3 is 15 residues. Germline V gene data show CDR1 as MNHEY and CDR2 as SVGAGI. The CDR3 protein is CARSSSGGGGGELFF. The DNA of the CDR3 is TGTGCCCGCAGTTCAAGCGGGGGGGGCGGCGGGGAGCTGTTTTTT.

This rearrangement joins TRBV18 to TRBJ2-2; 8 nucleotides agree with TRBD1. The CDR3 is made up of 15 amino acids. J gave up 1 base and V 4 bases, and 2 bases lay outside the gene matches. Germline V gives CDR1 KGHSH, CDR2 LQKENI. CDR3: CASSLGTGNTGELFF. The CDR3 nucleotides are TGTGCCAGCTCACTCGGGACAGGGAACACCGGGGAGCTGTTTTTT.

V is TRBV2 and J is TRBJ2-2; 16 bases match TRBD2. Germline V gene sequence: CDR1 SNHLY, CDR2 FYNNEI. The CDR3 is 19 residues long. J was trimmed by 0 bases and V by 4 bases; bases with no gene match: 5. The CDR3 loop reads CASSGGTSGRDSNTGELFF. CDR3 nucleotides: TGTGCCAGCAGTGGGGGGACTAGCGGGAGGGATTCGAACACCGGGGAGCTGTTTTTT.

Only one count was recorded for this clone. V gene TRBV7-6 combines with J gene TRBJ1-5; D may be TRBD1 (6 bases). The CDR3 has 15 residues. Germline V gene lookup returns CDR1 SGHVS and CDR2 FNYEAQ. Trimming stripped 2 bases from V and 1 base from J, with 9 bases between. The CDR3 DNA sequence: TGTGCCAGCAGCTTAATGGGGGCCAGCAATCAGCCCCAGCATTTT. Translated: CASSLMGASNQPQHF.

V usage is TRBV15 and J usage is TRBJ2-7; D is perhaps TRBD2 (5 bases). From germline, CDR1 is LNHNV and CDR2 YYDKDF (reference sequence). Between the trimmed V and J ends, which lost 3 bases and 5 bases, there was a span of 14 bases. The CDR3 loop spans 14 amino acids. The CDR3 sequence: CATSRRSGPHEQYF. The CDR3, as DNA: TGTGCCACCAGCAGGCGGAGCGGACCCCACGAGCAGTACTTC.

This clone was found once. This chain links TRBV10-1 with TRBJ2-1, with TRBD1 as a possible D gene (6 bases). The CDR3 runs to 15 residues. In germline, CDR1 is WNHNN, CDR2 SYGVQD (reference sequence). Between the trimmed V and J ends, which lost 4 bases and 5 bases, there was a span of 15 bases. The CDR3 spells CASSVTGFGNNEQFF. The CDR3 nucleotides are TGCGCCAGCAGTGTTACAGGGTTCGGTAACAATGAGCAGTTCTTC.

The rearrangement uses TRBV5-5 and TRBJ1-1, with 8 bases identical to TRBD1. The CDR3 runs to 14 residues. CDR1 is SGHKS and CDR2 is YYEKEE in the germline V gene (reference sequence). The V and J ends lost 0 bases and 6 bases, in that order; junction bases with no gene match: 4. The CDR3 DNA is TGTGCCAGCAGCTTGGACGGACAGGGCCCTGAAGCTTTCTTT. This sequence encodes CASSLDGQGPEAFF.

V gene TRBV28 combines with J gene TRBJ2-2, with TRBD1 matching over 8 bases. J lost 7 bases, V lost 5 bases, and 9 bases had no gene match. Germline V gene data show CDR1 as MDHEN and CDR2 as SYDVKM. The CDR3 sequence is 15 residues long. The CDR3 DNA reads TGTGCCAGCAGTCCCGGACAGGGCGGGGACGGGGAGCTGTTTTTT. Amino acid sequence: CASSPGQGGDGELFF.

J is TRBJ2-5 and V is TRBV5-3, with no clear D. TRBV5-3 has ORF status, its function being uncertain. The CDR3 has 15 amino acids. Trimming took off 2 bases at V and 5 bases at J, with 16 bases between the two ends. DNA of the CDR3: TGTGCCAGAAGCTTTAGAAGTCTCCCTTATGAGACCCAGTACTTC. Translation: CARSFRSLPYETQYF.

The chain has TRBV10-3 and TRBJ1-2; D gene unclear. Trimming took 0 bases from V and 1 from J, leaving 6 bases between them. The germline CDR1 and CDR2 sequences are ENHRY and SYGVKD. The CDR3 runs 14 residues. CDR3 in amino acids: CAISESFGNYGYTF. The CDR3 bases are TGTGCCATCAGTGAGTCGTTCGGTAACTATGGCTACACCTTC.